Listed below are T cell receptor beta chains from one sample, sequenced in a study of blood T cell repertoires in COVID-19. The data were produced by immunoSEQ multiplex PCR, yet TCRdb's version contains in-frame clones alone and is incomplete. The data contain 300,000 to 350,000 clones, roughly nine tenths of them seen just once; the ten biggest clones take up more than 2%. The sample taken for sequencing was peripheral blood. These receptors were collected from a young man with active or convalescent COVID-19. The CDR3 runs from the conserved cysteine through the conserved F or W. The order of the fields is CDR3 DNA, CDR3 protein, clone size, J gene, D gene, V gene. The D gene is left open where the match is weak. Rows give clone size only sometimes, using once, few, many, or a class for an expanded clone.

CDR3 DNA: TGCGCCAGCAGTCCTCAGGCTGGCTATGGCTACACCTTC
CDR3 protein: CASSPQAGYGYTF
clone size: -
J gene: TRBJ1-2
D gene: -
V gene: TRBV5-1

CDR3 DNA: TGTGCCAGCAGTTTAGCGGGAGGGGATCTCAATGAGCAGTTCTTC
CDR3 protein: CASSLAGGDLNEQFF
clone size: -
J gene: TRBJ2-1
D gene: TRBD2
V gene: TRBV27

CDR3 DNA: TGTGCCAGCAGCTTGCCGGGACTAGCTGGCGACAATGAGCAGTTCTTC
CDR3 protein: CASSLPGLAGDNEQFF
clone size: -
J gene: TRBJ2-1
D gene: TRBD2
V gene: TRBV5-4

CDR3 DNA: TGCGCCAGCAGCCAAGCTCCCGGACAGGGATTTAGGGATACGCAGTATTTT
CDR3 protein: CASSQAPGQGFRDTQYF
clone size: once
J gene: TRBJ2-3
D gene: TRBD1
V gene: TRBV4-3

CDR3 DNA: TGTGCCAGCAGCCAAGGTTTCGTAGAGGACACCGGGGAGCTGTTTTTT
CDR3 protein: CASSQGFVEDTGELFF
clone size: -
J gene: TRBJ2-2
D gene: -
V gene: TRBV14

CDR3 DNA: TGTGCCAGCAGCTTAACACGCTGGGAGCAGTACTTC
CDR3 protein: CASSLTRWEQYF
clone size: -
J gene: TRBJ2-7
D gene: -
V gene: TRBV7-8

CDR3 DNA: TGTGCCAGCAGTTTACGGGATTCGATAGGTGAAGCTTTCTTT
CDR3 protein: CASSLRDSIGEAFF
clone size: once
J gene: TRBJ1-1
D gene: -
V gene: TRBV27

CDR3 DNA: TGTGCCAGCAGTTCCTTATTTAGCACAGATACGCAGTATTTT
CDR3 protein: CASSSLFSTDTQYF
clone size: -
J gene: TRBJ2-3
D gene: -
V gene: TRBV27

CDR3 DNA: TGTGCCAGCTCACCGGTCGACAGAACCTACGAGCAGTACTTC
CDR3 protein: CASSPVDRTYEQYF
clone size: -
J gene: TRBJ2-7
D gene: -
V gene: TRBV18

CDR3 DNA: TGTGCCAGTAGTATAGATTTAGGGGGAAATCAGCCCCAGCATTTT
CDR3 protein: CASSIDLGGNQPQHF
clone size: once
J gene: TRBJ1-5
D gene: -
V gene: TRBV19

CDR3 DNA: TGTGCCAGCAGCTCATACAGGGATGCCGACTACAATGAGCAGTTCTTC
CDR3 protein: CASSSYRDADYNEQFF
clone size: -
J gene: TRBJ2-1
D gene: -
V gene: TRBV11-3

CDR3 DNA: TGTGCCAGCAGCGCGATAGCGGGGCCGGGCGGGGAGCTGTTTTTT
CDR3 protein: CASSAIAGPGGELFF
clone size: -
J gene: TRBJ2-2
D gene: TRBD2
V gene: TRBV9

CDR3 DNA: TGCGCCAGCAGCCGCCAACAGGGGGCTAATGAAAAACTGTTTTTT
CDR3 protein: CASSRQQGANEKLFF
clone size: -
J gene: TRBJ1-4
D gene: TRBD1
V gene: TRBV4-3

CDR3 DNA: TGCAGTGCCAGTCAGAGGGGCGGGGGAGAGACCCAGTACTTC
CDR3 protein: CSASQRGGGETQYF
clone size: -
J gene: TRBJ2-5
D gene: TRBD2
V gene: TRBV20-1

CDR3 DNA: TGTGCCAGCTCACCACTCCCTCGGGACAAGAACACTGAAGCTTTCTTT
CDR3 protein: CASSPLPRDKNTEAFF
clone size: -
J gene: TRBJ1-1
D gene: -
V gene: TRBV18

CDR3 DNA: TGTGCCAGCAGCGGACAGGGGAGCGAAGCTTTCTTT
CDR3 protein: CASSGQGSEAFF
clone size: -
J gene: TRBJ1-1
D gene: TRBD1
V gene: TRBV28

CDR3 DNA: TGTGCCAGCAGTTCTACTGTAGCGGGGGGGCTAAGATCGCAGTTCTTC
CDR3 protein: CASSSTVAGGLRSQFF
clone size: -
J gene: TRBJ2-1
D gene: TRBD2
V gene: TRBV11-2

CDR3 DNA: TGTGCCAGCAGTGACGGTTGGGCAGGGCGTAGTGGCTACACCTTC
CDR3 protein: CASSDGWAGRSGYTF
clone size: -
J gene: TRBJ1-2
D gene: -
V gene: TRBV6-1

CDR3 DNA: TGTGCCAGCAGCTCGGGGATTGCGCTGTTTTTT
CDR3 protein: CASSSGIALFF
clone size: -
J gene: TRBJ1-4
D gene: -
V gene: TRBV7-2

CDR3 DNA: TGCAGCGTTAAAGGACGACAGGAGGTTGCTTTCTTT
CDR3 protein: CSVKGRQEVAFF
clone size: few
J gene: TRBJ1-1
D gene: -
V gene: TRBV29-1

CDR3 DNA: TGTGCCAGCAGCCCGTTAATCACGGGTAACAATGAGCAGTTCTTC
CDR3 protein: CASSPLITGNNEQFF
clone size: few
J gene: TRBJ2-1
D gene: -
V gene: TRBV7-3

CDR3 DNA: TGTGCCAGCGCCCTGGGGGGGGAGGCCGGGGAGACCCAGTACTTC
CDR3 protein: CASALGGEAGETQYF
clone size: few
J gene: TRBJ2-5
D gene: TRBD2
V gene: TRBV5-4

CDR3 DNA: TGTGCCAGCTCACCGACAGGGGAAGAGACCCAGTACTTC
CDR3 protein: CASSPTGEETQYF
clone size: -
J gene: TRBJ2-5
D gene: TRBD1
V gene: TRBV18

CDR3 DNA: TGCGCCAGCAGCTTGGCCGGGACAGGGGGCGAGACCCAGTACTTC
CDR3 protein: CASSLAGTGGETQYF
clone size: -
J gene: TRBJ2-5
D gene: TRBD1
V gene: TRBV5-1

CDR3 DNA: TGTGCCAGTAACAGGGGGCGTCAGCCCCAGCATTTT
CDR3 protein: CASNRGRQPQHF
clone size: once
J gene: TRBJ1-5
D gene: TRBD1
V gene: TRBV19

CDR3 DNA: TGTGCCAGTAGTAAGGGACAGGGTAATCAGCCCCAGCATTTT
CDR3 protein: CASSKGQGNQPQHF
clone size: -
J gene: TRBJ1-5
D gene: TRBD1
V gene: TRBV19

CDR3 DNA: TGTGCCAGTAACTCGGGGAGGGAGGGGGTCGCGTACTTC
CDR3 protein: CASNSGREGVAYF
clone size: -
J gene: TRBJ2-4
D gene: -
V gene: TRBV19

CDR3 DNA: TGTGCCAGCAGCCTACCAGGGGCCCAAAACACTGAAGCTTTCTTT
CDR3 protein: CASSLPGAQNTEAFF
clone size: -
J gene: TRBJ1-1
D gene: -
V gene: TRBV6-5

CDR3 DNA: TGCGCCAGCAATAGCGGAGGACGAGAGACCCAGTACTTC
CDR3 protein: CASNSGGRETQYF
clone size: -
J gene: TRBJ2-5
D gene: -
V gene: TRBV5-1

CDR3 DNA: TGTGCCAGCAGCCCGAGGAGCAGTGCGGGAGTTGGTAATGAGCAGTTCTTC
CDR3 protein: CASSPRSSAGVGNEQFF
clone size: once
J gene: TRBJ2-1
D gene: TRBD2
V gene: TRBV4-2

CDR3 DNA: TGTGCCAGCTCACAAAGCGGACAGAGGGTAGTTTTGAATACGCAGTATTTT
CDR3 protein: CASSQSGQRVVLNTQYF
clone size: -
J gene: TRBJ2-3
D gene: -
V gene: TRBV18

CDR3 DNA: TGCGCCAGCAGCCAAGGTACGAGACTCTCCTACGAGCAGTACTTC
CDR3 protein: CASSQGTRLSYEQYF
clone size: once
J gene: TRBJ2-7
D gene: -
V gene: TRBV4-3

CDR3 DNA: TGCAGTGCTAGTGGGACTAGCGGGACCACATGGAGCAATGAGCAGTTCTTC
CDR3 protein: CSASGTSGTTWSNEQFF
clone size: -
J gene: TRBJ2-1
D gene: TRBD2
V gene: TRBV20-1

CDR3 DNA: TGTGCCAGCAGCTTGGGTCAGGGGCACACAGATACGCAGTATTTT
CDR3 protein: CASSLGQGHTDTQYF
clone size: few
J gene: TRBJ2-3
D gene: -
V gene: TRBV5-4

CDR3 DNA: TGCGCCAGCAGCCAACTAGCGGGAGTAATCGGGGAGCTGTTTTTT
CDR3 protein: CASSQLAGVIGELFF
clone size: once
J gene: TRBJ2-2
D gene: TRBD2
V gene: TRBV4-1

CDR3 DNA: TGTGCCAGCAGTTACTCGCGCAGGGGGAACACTGAAGCTTTCTTT
CDR3 protein: CASSYSRRGNTEAFF
clone size: -
J gene: TRBJ1-1
D gene: -
V gene: TRBV6-5